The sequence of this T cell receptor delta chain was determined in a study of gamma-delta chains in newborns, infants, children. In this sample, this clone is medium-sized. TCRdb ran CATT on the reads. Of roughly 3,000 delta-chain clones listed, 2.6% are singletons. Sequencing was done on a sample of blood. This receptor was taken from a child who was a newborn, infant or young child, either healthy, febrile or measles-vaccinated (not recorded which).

CDR3 sequence: CACDGLLGDSTWDTRQMFF. The CDR3 DNA reads as TGTGCCTGTGACGGTCTACTGGGGGATAGCACCTGGGACACCCGACAGATGTTTTTC. This chain joins TRDV2 and TRDJ3; 11 bases are a match to TRDD3. The CDR3 is 19 residues long. After removal of 3 bases from V and 2 bases from J, the junction contained 8 bases not matched to a gene. Germline CDR1 is GEAIGNYY and CDR2 is EKD.